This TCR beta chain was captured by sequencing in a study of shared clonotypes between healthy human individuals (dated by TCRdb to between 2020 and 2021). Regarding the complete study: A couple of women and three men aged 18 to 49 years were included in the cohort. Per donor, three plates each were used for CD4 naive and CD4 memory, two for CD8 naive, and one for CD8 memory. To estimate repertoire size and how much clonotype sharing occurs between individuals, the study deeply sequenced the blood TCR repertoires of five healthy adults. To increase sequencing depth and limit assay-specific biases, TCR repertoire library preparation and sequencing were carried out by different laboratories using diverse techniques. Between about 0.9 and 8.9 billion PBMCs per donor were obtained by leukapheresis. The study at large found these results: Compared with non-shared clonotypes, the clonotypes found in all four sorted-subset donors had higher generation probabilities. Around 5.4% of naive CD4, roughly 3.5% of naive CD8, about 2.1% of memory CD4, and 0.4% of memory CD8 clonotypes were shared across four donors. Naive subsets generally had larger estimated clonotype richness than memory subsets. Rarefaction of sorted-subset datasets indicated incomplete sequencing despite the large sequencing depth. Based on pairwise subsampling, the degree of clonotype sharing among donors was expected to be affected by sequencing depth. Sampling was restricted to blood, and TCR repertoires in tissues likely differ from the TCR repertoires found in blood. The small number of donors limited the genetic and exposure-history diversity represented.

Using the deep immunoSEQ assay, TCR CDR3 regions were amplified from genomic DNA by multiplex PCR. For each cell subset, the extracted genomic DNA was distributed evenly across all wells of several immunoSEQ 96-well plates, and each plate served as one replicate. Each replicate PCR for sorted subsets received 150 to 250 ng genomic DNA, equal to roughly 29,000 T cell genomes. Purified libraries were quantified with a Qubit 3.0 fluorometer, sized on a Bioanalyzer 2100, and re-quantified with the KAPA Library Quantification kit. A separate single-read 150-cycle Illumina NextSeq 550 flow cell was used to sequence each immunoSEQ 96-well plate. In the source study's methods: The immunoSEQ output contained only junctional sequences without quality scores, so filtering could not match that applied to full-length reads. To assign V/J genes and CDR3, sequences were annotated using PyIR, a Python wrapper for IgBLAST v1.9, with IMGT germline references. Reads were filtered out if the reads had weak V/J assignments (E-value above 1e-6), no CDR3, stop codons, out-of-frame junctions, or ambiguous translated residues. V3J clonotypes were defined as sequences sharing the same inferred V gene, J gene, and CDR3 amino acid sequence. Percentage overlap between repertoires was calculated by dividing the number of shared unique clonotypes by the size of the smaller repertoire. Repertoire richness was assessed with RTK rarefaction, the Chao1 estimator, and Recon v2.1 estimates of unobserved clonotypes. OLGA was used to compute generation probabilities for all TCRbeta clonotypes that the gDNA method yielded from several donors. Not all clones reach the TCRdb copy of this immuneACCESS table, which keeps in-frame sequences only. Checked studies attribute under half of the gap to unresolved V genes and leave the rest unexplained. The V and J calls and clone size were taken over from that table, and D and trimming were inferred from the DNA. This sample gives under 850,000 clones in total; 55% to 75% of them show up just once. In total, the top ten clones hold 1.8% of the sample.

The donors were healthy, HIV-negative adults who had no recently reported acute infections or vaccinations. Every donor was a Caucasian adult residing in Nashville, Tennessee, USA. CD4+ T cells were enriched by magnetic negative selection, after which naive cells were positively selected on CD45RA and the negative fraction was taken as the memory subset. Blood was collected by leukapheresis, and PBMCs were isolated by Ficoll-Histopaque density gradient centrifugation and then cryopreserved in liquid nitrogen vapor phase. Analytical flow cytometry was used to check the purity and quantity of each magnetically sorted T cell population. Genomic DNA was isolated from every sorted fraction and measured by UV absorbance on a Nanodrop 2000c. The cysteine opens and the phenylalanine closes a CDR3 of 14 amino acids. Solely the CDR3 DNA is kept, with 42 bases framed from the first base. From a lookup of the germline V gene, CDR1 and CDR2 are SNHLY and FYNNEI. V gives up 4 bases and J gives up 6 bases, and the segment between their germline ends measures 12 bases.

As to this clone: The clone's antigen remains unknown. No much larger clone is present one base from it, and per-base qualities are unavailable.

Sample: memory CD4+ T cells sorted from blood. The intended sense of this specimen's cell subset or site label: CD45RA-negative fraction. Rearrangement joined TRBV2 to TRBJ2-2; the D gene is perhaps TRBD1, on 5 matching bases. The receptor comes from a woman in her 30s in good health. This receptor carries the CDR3 CASSVSGSPGELFF. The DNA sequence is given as TGTGCCAGCAGTGTGTCAGGGTCCCCCGGGGAGCTGTTTTTT.